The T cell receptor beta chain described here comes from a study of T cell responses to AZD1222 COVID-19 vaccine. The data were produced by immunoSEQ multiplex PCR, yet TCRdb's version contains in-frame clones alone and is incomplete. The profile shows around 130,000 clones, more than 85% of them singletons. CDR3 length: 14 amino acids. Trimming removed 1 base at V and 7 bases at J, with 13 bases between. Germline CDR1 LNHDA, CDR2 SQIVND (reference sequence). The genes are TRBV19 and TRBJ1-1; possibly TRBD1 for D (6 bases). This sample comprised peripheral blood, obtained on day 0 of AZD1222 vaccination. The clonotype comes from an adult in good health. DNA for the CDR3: TGTGCCAGTAGTATAGGCTCAGGGGCAAGTGAAGCTTTCTTT. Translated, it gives CASSIGSGASEAFF.